This section outlines one T cell receptor (beta chain) sequence together with its context. The antigen remains unidentified. The data were obtained in a study of cytomegalovirus exposure and HLA in healthy donors. Study background: In a later analysis, it was reported that the approximately 110 validation repertoires had been produced on the same platform as the 500 to 750 repertoires belonging to the first cohort. General study results and limits: The listing of about 150 TCR beta chains classed them as cytomegalovirus-associated. The authors confirmed in vitro that a few CMV-associated chains were specific for CMV antigens.

The repertoire was sequenced with immunoSEQ multiplex PCR; TCRdb's copy has only in-frame clones and lacks some. This table has 150,000 or so clones, 75% to 90% appearing once. V was pared by 5 bases and J by 7 bases, with 9 bases of the junction left unmatched. This CDR3 region has 15 residues. CDR1 is GTSNPN, CDR2 SVGIG, per germline (reference sequence). The chain recombines TRBV30 with TRBJ1-6; 9 nucleotides agree with TRBD1. The sequence came from a woman under 30 in good health and CMV-seropositive. The sequencing sample was made of PBMCs. Here the CDR3 reads CAWSGPGTGNSPLHF. In nucleotides, the CDR3 is TGTGCCTGGTCGGGCCCCGGGACAGGGAATTCACCCCTCCACTTT.